Shown below are 10 T cell receptor beta chains from a single sample sequenced in a study of glioma-infiltrating T cells (dated by TCRdb to the mid-2010s). Data came from an Illumina MiSeq. The iRepertoire nested amplicon-rescue multiplex PCR (arm-PCR) platform was used to amplify TCR alpha and beta CDR3 regions from RNA. TCRdb redid the processing of the public reads, applying fastp at Q25 and MiXCR, and retained in-frame beta chains. Entries are consolidated by CDR3 protein sequence, retaining the most common genes and DNA. The sample yields roughly 10,000 distinct CDR3 sequences; 45% to 65% were counted once. The ten biggest clones cover less than 25% of the sample. Sequencing was carried out using glioma tissue, nonneoplastic brain tissue, or PBMCs (not recorded which). These receptors were collected from a human donor with low-grade glioma or glioblastoma, undergoing nonglioma brain surgery, or in good health (not recorded which).

The rearrangement uses TRBV4-1 and TRBJ2-7; D is perhaps TRBD2 (7 bases). The CDR3 length is 15 residues. CDR1 and CDR2 (germline): MGHRA, YSYEKL. Trimming pared 7 bases from V and 5 bases from J, leaving 21 bases between. CDR3 nucleotide sequence: TGCGCCAGCATCTGGAGCGGGACACCTGATCACGAGCAGTACTTC. Amino acids: CASIWSGTPDHEQYF.

This clonotype came up many times. A much larger clone lies one base from this, so it may be a read error. This rearrangement joins TRBV5-1 to TRBJ1-1, with 7 bases matching TRBD1. CDR3 size: 15 residues. In germline, CDR1 is SGHRS, CDR2 YFSETQ. CDR3 nucleotide sequence: TGCGCCGGCAGCTTGCTAGGGGGCGAGAACACTGAAGCCTTCTTT. Protein: CAGSLLGGENTEAFF. The complete variable domain, with remaining parts taken from reference TRBV5-1 and TRBJ1-1, reads KAGVTQTPRYLIKTRGQQVTLSCSPISGHRSVSWYQQTPGQGLQFLFEYFSETQRNKGNFPGRFSGRQFSNSRSEMNVSTLELGDSALYLCAGSLLGGENTEAFFGQGTRLTVV.

Details on this clonotype: Likely a read error: the CDR3 ends without its conserved phenylalanine or tryptophan. This chain links TRBV2 with TRBJ2-1, with D tentatively TRBD1 or TRBD2 (5 bases each). Per germline, CDR1 SNHLY and CDR2 FYNNEI. This CDR3 is 12 amino acids long. Trimming took 6 bases from V and 6 from J, leaving 9 bases between them. The CDR3 DNA follows: TGTGCCAGCAGGGGACGTACCAATGAGCAGTTCTCC. Translating gives CASRGRTNEQFS.

This chain connects TRBV3-1 to TRBJ2-4, with TRBD2 identical over 11 bases. J was trimmed by 6 bases and V by 6 bases; bases with no gene match: 13. CDR1 is LGHDT, CDR2 YNNKEL, per germline (reference sequence). The CDR3 sequence is 17 residues long. For the CDR3, the DNA is TGTGCCAGCAGTCTTGGACTAGCGGGCAGCATTAGAAACATTCAGTACTTC. As protein: CASSLGLAGSIRNIQYF.

The chain employs TRBV7-9 and TRBJ2-7; perhaps D is TRBD1 or TRBD2 (5 bases each). TRBJ2-5 matches the DNA end more closely, so the J call is doubtful. This CDR3 has 18 amino acids. CDR1 is SEHNR and CDR2 is FQNEAQ in the germline V gene (reference sequence). The DNA of the CDR3 is TGTGCCAGCAGCTTAGCGGCCATCGGGACCCAACCGGGTGAGACCCAGTACTTC. Its protein product is CASSLAAIGTQPGETQYF.

This clonotype appeared a single time. The V gene is TRBV20-1, the J gene TRBJ2-1; D unresolved. Looked up from germline, CDR1 is DFQATT and CDR2 is SNEGSKA (reference sequence). The V end lost 1 base, the J end lost 3 bases, and 4 bases lay between the germline ends. The CDR3 loop spans 12 amino acids. CDR3 sequence: CSARACYNEQFF. The DNA for the CDR3 is TGCAGTGCTAGAGCCTGCTACAATGAGCAGTTCTTC.

The chain recombines TRBV29-1 with TRBJ2-3, with 9 nucleotides matching TRBD2. The CDR3 loop spans 15 amino acids. V trimming: 7 bases; J trimming: 1 base; junction bases outside the gene matches: 9. Germline CDR1 reads SQVTM; CDR2 reads ANQGSEA. The CDR3 bases are TGCAGCGCCCAGGGTAGCGGGGGCGGCACAGATACGCAGTATTTT. Translation gives CSAQGSGGGTDTQYF.

This clonotype is medium-sized in the sample. This rearrangement joins TRBV24-1 to TRBJ2-7; no clear D gene. V was shortened by 10 bases and J by 6 bases, with 15 bases between the two germline ends. The CDR3 contains 12 residues. From germline, CDR1 is KGHDR and CDR2 SFDVKD. CDR3 in DNA: TGTGCCACTCTAAAGAGGTTCTCCGAGCAGTACTTC. Protein product: CATLKRFSEQYF.

V and J are TRBV27 and TRBJ2-1; the D gene is possibly TRBD2 (6 bases). CDR1 MNHEY and CDR2 SMNVEV come from the germline V gene (reference sequence). V was clipped by 1 base and J by 7 bases, with 14 bases between them. The CDR3 has 15 amino acids. CDR3: CASSLYASETNEQFF. CDR3 nucleotide sequence: TGTGCCAGCAGTTTATACGCTAGCGAGACTAATGAGCAGTTCTTC.

This clonotype was seen only once. At one end, the junction sequence differs from germline, possibly due to a read error. The chain joins TRBV28 to TRBJ1-6; the D gene is possibly TRBD1 (6 bases). The CDR3 has 13 amino acids. The germline V gene encodes CDR1 MDHEN and CDR2 SYDVKM. The CDR3 bases are TGTGCCAGCAGTAACACAGGGAGGAAACCCCTCGACTTT. Translation: CASSNTGRKPLDF.